These T cell receptor beta chains were read from a single sample in a study of blood T cell repertoires in COVID-19. Produced via immunoSEQ multiplex PCR; TCRdb's table is partial and in-frame only. The sample has over 300,000 clones, 70% to 90% seen once; the top ten hold roughly a tenth. Sequencing was done on a sample of PBMCs or T cells enriched from blood (not recorded which). The receptors shown here come from a woman between 40 and 55 years old who had recovered from COVID-19. The CDR3 runs from the conserved cysteine through the conserved F or W. A D gene is named only where the DNA matches it firmly. Clone size is not always given. Where it is, it says once, few, many or a class for expanded clones.

size | J | D | V | DNA | CDR3
NA | TRBJ2-5 | NA | TRBV7-9 | TGTGCCAGCAGCCCCAGGGAACAAGAGACCCAGTACTTC | CASSPREQETQYF
NA | TRBJ2-7 | TRBD1 | TRBV12-5 | TGTGCTAGTGAAACCACGGACAGGGTCAACGAGCAGTACTTC | CASETTDRVNEQYF
NA | TRBJ1-2 | NA | TRBV2 | TGTGCCAGCAGTGAAGCGCGCGGGGAGGTCGGCTATGGCTACACCTTC | CASSEARGEVGYGYTF
NA | TRBJ1-4 | NA | TRBV7-2 | TGTGCCAGCAGCCCCCGCCAGGGTAGCGAAAAACTGTTTTTT | CASSPRQGSEKLFF
NA | TRBJ2-7 | NA | TRBV18 | TGTGCCAGCTCACCACCGAAGAGTTTTATTGGGGACACGGTCTCCTACGAGCAGTACTTC | CASSPPKSFIGDTVSYEQYF
NA | TRBJ2-5 | NA | TRBV28 | TGTGCCAGCAGGAGGGCTCAAGAGACCCAGTACTTC | CASRRAQETQYF
few | TRBJ2-5 | TRBD1 | TRBV2 | TGTGCCAGCAGCCGGGACAGGGGGGCTTGGCAGGCCCCAGAGACCCAGTACTTC | CASSRDRGAWQAPETQYF
NA | TRBJ2-3 | NA | TRBV7-3 | TGTGCCAGCAGCCCCAGTGGGGGGAGGTCCACAGATACGCAGTATTTT | CASSPSGGRSTDTQYF
NA | TRBJ1-3 | NA | TRBV7-8 | TGTGCCAGCAGTTTTACGGGCAGGGGCTCTGGAAACACCATATATTTT | CASSFTGRGSGNTIYF
NA | TRBJ2-7 | NA | TRBV15 | TGTGCCACCAGCAGAGGAGTAAGCTCCTACGAGCAGTACTTC | CATSRGVSSYEQYF
NA | TRBJ2-3 | TRBD2 | TRBV7-9 | TGTGCCAGCAGCTCGGGAGCGGGAACAGATACGCAGTATTTT | CASSSGAGTDTQYF
NA | TRBJ2-3 | TRBD1 | TRBV24-1 | TGTGCCACCAGTGACCCCACGAGTACAGGGGGCCTTGATACGCAGTATTTT | CATSDPTSTGGLDTQYF
NA | TRBJ2-7 | TRBD2 | TRBV29-1 | TGCAGCGTTGAGGGGGGGGAGGTCTCCTACGAGCAGTACTTC | CSVEGGEVSYEQYF
NA | TRBJ1-2 | TRBD1 | TRBV4-3 | TGCGCCAGCAGCCAAGGTTACCCCGGGACAGAAACTTACTATGGCTACACCTTC | CASSQGYPGTETYYGYTF
NA | TRBJ2-1 | NA | TRBV11-3 | TGTGCCAGCAGCTTAGTTTTTAGCGCGGGACTTATCTACAATGAGCAGTTCTTC | CASSLVFSAGLIYNEQFF
NA | TRBJ2-1 | NA | TRBV7-9 | TGTGCCAGCAGCTTAGCGGCTAGCGTAATAGAGCAGTTCTTC | CASSLAASVIEQFF
NA | TRBJ1-1 | NA | TRBV5-1 | TGCGCCAGCAGCCTCTCAACAGGGTATAACACTGAAGCTTTCTTT | CASSLSTGYNTEAFF
NA | TRBJ2-7 | TRBD2 | TRBV24-1 | TGTGCCACCCCCAGATTTCCCCAGGCGGGAGTGGGCCCCTACGAGCAGTACTTC | CATPRFPQAGVGPYEQYF
NA | TRBJ2-7 | TRBD2 | TRBV7-2 | TGTGCCAGCAGCTTAGTTACGGGAGGCTCCTACGAGCAGTACTTC | CASSLVTGGSYEQYF
once | TRBJ1-2 | TRBD1 | TRBV19 | TGTGCCAGTAGTATAGGGTCCCGCGGGACAGGGAAGGGCTACACCTTC | CASSIGSRGTGKGYTF
NA | TRBJ1-1 | TRBD1 | TRBV29-1 | TGCAGCGTTGGGGTACAGGGGCGGTTTGGAGCTTTCTTT | CSVGVQGRFGAFF
once | TRBJ2-2 | NA | TRBV2 | TGTGCCAGCACGCGAGGAGCGCTCAGTCCCGGGGAGCTGTTTTTT | CASTRGALSPGELFF
NA | TRBJ2-5 | TRBD2 | TRBV29-1 | TGCAGCGTTGCTCCTCCGGGACTAAAAAGAGAGACCCAGTACTTC | CSVAPPGLKRETQYF
many | TRBJ2-7 | TRBD2 | TRBV2 | TGTGCCAGCAGGGGGAGCGGGGGGAGCTCCTACGAGCAGTACTTC | CASRGSGGSSYEQYF
NA | TRBJ1-2 | NA | TRBV28 | TGTGCCAGCAGTTCTTTGTCGGGGGGCTATGGCTACACCTTC | CASSSLSGGYGYTF
NA | TRBJ1-2 | NA | TRBV5-1 | TGCGCCAGCAGCCTAAGCGGGGGTGGCTACACCTTC | CASSLSGGGYTF
once | TRBJ2-7 | NA | TRBV18 | TGTGCCAGCTCACCACTAGGAGGGAACCTAGTGCCCTACGAGCAGTACTTC | CASSPLGGNLVPYEQYF
NA | TRBJ2-7 | TRBD1 | TRBV10-3 | TGTGCCATCAGTGGCTGGCAGGACAGGGTCTACGAGCAGTACTTC | CAISGWQDRVYEQYF
NA | TRBJ2-3 | NA | TRBV7-2 | TGTGCCAGCAGCGCGACAGGCCTGCCTACGCAGTATTTT | CASSATGLPTQYF
NA | TRBJ2-1 | NA | TRBV18 | TGTGCCAGCTCACCGTTGGGAGAATCCTACAATGAGCAGTTCTTC | CASSPLGESYNEQFF
few | TRBJ1-1 | NA | TRBV10-3 | TGTGCCATCAGTGAGTCAGGGGTGAACACTGAAGCTTTCTTT | CAISESGVNTEAFF
NA | TRBJ2-7 | NA | TRBV7-3 | TGTGCCAGCAGCTTAAGTCCTTCCTACGAGCAGTACTTC | CASSLSPSYEQYF
NA | TRBJ2-1 | NA | TRBV5-4 | TGTGCCAGCAGCCGGGTCAGTGAGCAGTTCTTC | CASSRVSEQFF
NA | TRBJ2-2 | NA | TRBV7-9 | TGTGCCAGCAGCTTAGAACTAGCCCACGCCGGGGAGCTGTTTTTT | CASSLELAHAGELFF
NA | TRBJ1-4 | NA | TRBV4-2 | TGTGCCAGCAGCCAAGATCGGACCGAGGGTAGAGAAAAACTGTTTTTT | CASSQDRTEGREKLFF
NA | TRBJ2-7 | NA | TRBV9 | TGTGCCAGCAGCTTCGAGACTAGCTACGAGCAGTACTTC | CASSFETSYEQYF
NA | TRBJ1-2 | TRBD1 | TRBV11-2 | TGTGCCAGCAGCCCAGGGACAGGGGGATTAGGCTACACCTTC | CASSPGTGGLGYTF
NA | TRBJ2-1 | NA | TRBV5-4 | TGTGCCAGCAGTTCTCTAGGTAATGAGCAGTTCTTC | CASSSLGNEQFF
NA | TRBJ2-2 | TRBD2 | TRBV19 | TGTGCCAGTAGCATACCGGGACTAGCGGGGGGGAACACCGGGGAGCTGTTTTTT | CASSIPGLAGGNTGELFF
NA | TRBJ2-3 | NA | TRBV20-1 | TGCAGTGCCCCCGTCCATACGCAGTATTTT | CSAPVHTQYF
NA | TRBJ2-1 | TRBD1 | TRBV7-2 | TGTGCCACGGGGACAGCCAATGAGCAGTTCTTC | CATGTANEQFF
NA | TRBJ1-1 | NA | TRBV28 | TGTGCCAGTCACTCTTGGACACCCTCTGAAGCTTTCTTT | CASHSWTPSEAFF
NA | TRBJ2-3 | NA | TRBV12-3/TRBV12-4 | TGTGCCAGCAGTCGACTGGTCGTTTTGCAGTATTTT | CASSRLVVLQYF
NA | TRBJ2-7 | TRBD2 | TRBV7-2 | TGTGCCAGCAGCTTAGTAGCGGGAGTGGACGAGCAGTACTTC | CASSLVAGVDEQYF
few | TRBJ1-1 | NA | TRBV3-1/TRBV3-2 | TGTGCCAGCAGCCAGGGGGAGGGTTTCCGGACTGAAGCTTTCTTT | CASSQGEGFRTEAFF
NA | TRBJ1-5 | NA | TRBV11-2 | TGTGCCAGCAGCCTGGGTCAGGGAGGTCAGCCCCAGCATTTT | CASSLGQGGQPQHF
once | TRBJ2-1 | NA | TRBV18 | TGTGCCAGCTCACCACCGGGGGGTGGTCTCTCCTACAATGAGCAGTTCTTC | CASSPPGGGLSYNEQFF
NA | TRBJ2-7 | TRBD1 | TRBV7-9 | TGTGCCAGCAGCCCCTCCGGACAGGGCTACGAGCAGTACTTC | CASSPSGQGYEQYF
NA | TRBJ2-3 | NA | TRBV21-1 | TGTGCCAGCAGCGCCTGTGACTTTGGACTAGCGGGGGGAGATACGCAGTATTTT | CASSACDFGLAGGDTQYF
NA | TRBJ1-5 | TRBD1 | TRBV27 | TGTGCCAGCAGTTGGACAGGGGGCGGGAGCAATCAGCCCCAGCATTTT | CASSWTGGGSNQPQHF
NA | TRBJ2-1 | TRBD2 | TRBV4-1 | TGCGCCAGCAGCCATCAACCCGGACTAGCGGCCCACAATGAGCAGTTCTTC | CASSHQPGLAAHNEQFF
NA | TRBJ2-1 | TRBD1 | TRBV9 | TGTGCCAGCAGCCCCCGGGACAGCTCCTACAATGAGCAGTTCTTC | CASSPRDSSYNEQFF
NA | TRBJ2-3 | NA | TRBV1 | TGCACCAGCAGCCAAGGGCCAAACGGGGCAGATACGCAGTATTTT | CTSSQGPNGADTQYF
few | TRBJ2-5 | NA | TRBV30 | TGTGCCTGGAGTCAACGACTCCAAGAGACCCAGTACTTC | CAWSQRLQETQYF
NA | TRBJ2-3 | NA | TRBV19 | TGTGCCAGTAGTAGCGGGATTACCGATACGCAGTATTTT | CASSSGITDTQYF